This T cell receptor (beta chain) was observed in a study of monozygotic twins with inflammatory bowel disease. General study findings and limits: Part of the variability in patient repertoires may have come from differing immunosuppressive treatments.

cDNA synthesis was performed in eight separate reactions for each sample. Addition of UMIs with a 6-nucleotide sample barcode was achieved by template switching. Following a re-call of the 5' RACE reads, TCRdb has one entry per CDR3 protein and lacks DNA. The listing contains about 330,000 distinct CDR3 sequences. Skipping T cell sorting, the study isolated total RNA directly from whole blood. In the case of this clonotype: Its specificity is not known.

Sample: blood. This sequence originates from a human donor with ulcerative colitis or Crohn's disease, or a healthy co-twin of an affected twin (not recorded which).

This CDR3 reads CASSPNRGTRGTEAFF. This chain connects TRBV12-3 or TRBV12-4 to TRBJ1-1; TCRdb's D call of TRBD1 is untestable without DNA. The CDR3 is 16 amino acids.